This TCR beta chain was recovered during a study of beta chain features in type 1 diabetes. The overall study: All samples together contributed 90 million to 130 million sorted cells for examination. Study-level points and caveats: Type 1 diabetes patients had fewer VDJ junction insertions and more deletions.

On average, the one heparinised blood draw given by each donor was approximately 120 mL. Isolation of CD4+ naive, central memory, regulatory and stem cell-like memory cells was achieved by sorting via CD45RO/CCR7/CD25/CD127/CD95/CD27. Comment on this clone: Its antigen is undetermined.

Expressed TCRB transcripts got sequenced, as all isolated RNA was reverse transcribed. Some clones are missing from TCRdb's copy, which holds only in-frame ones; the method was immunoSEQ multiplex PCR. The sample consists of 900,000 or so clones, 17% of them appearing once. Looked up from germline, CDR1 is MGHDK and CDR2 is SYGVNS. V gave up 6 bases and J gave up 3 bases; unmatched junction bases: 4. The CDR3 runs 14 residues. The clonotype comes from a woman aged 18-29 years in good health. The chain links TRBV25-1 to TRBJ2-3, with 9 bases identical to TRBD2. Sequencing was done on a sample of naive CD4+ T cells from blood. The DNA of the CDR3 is TGTGCCAGCAGGTTAGCGGGAGTGACAGATACGCAGTATTTT. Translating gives CASRLAGVTDTQYF.